Given below is one T cell receptor beta chain in context. Study processing details: Counts of nucleated cells, estimated from reference gene primer amplification, were obtained. Assay used: immunoSEQ multiplex PCR; TCRdb lists only in-frame clones, some missing. V, J and clone size are taken as reported in that table, and D and trimming were inferred from the DNA itself. The top ten hold 2% to 3% of the sample, which has over 120,000 clones, 70% to 90% seen once. This sample was taken from a study of blood T cell repertoires in COVID-19. On the study more broadly: Samples came from the United States, Italy and Spain, spanning acute and convalescent COVID-19.

The trim removed 0 bases at V and 4 bases at J, leaving 9 bases unmatched. The CDR3 is 16 residues long. Germline lookup yields CDR1 SGDLS and CDR2 YYNGEE. This receptor was obtained from a human donor with acute or convalescent COVID-19. The donor label of this sample is uncertain. The material sequenced was peripheral blood. The chain joins TRBV9 to TRBJ2-7; 8 bases align to TRBD2. The CDR3 spells CASSVGGTGGPYEQYF. DNA of the CDR3: TGTGCCAGCAGCGTAGGGGGGACGGGGGGGCCGTACGAGCAGTACTTC. The whole variable domain, filled in from reference TRBV9 and TRBJ2-7, reads DSGVTQTPKHLITATGQRVTLRCSPRSGDLSVYWYQQSLDQGLQFLIQYYNGEERAKGNILERFSAQQFPDLHSELNLSSLELGDSALYFCASSVGGTGGPYEQYFGPGTRLTVT.